This T cell receptor beta chain emerged from a study of blood T cell repertoires in COVID-19 (dated by TCRdb to 2019 to 2021). For the wider study: The collaborator samples originated in the United States, Italy and Spain and spanned the acute and convalescent phases of COVID-19. The repertoires were made available in a free public database intended to serve as a resource for research on the immune response to SARS-CoV-2. Deeply sampled blood TCRbeta repertoires from subjects exposed to, actively infected with, or recovered from COVID-19 were included in the dataset. HLA class I and class II types, where available, came from metadata supplied by the sample provider rather than from assay-based typing. The material from the prospective study consisted of cDNA or gDNA derived from T cells, B-cell-depleted T cells, or PBMCs. Samples were obtained from the ongoing ImmuneRACE study (first 160 participants) and from about 1,300 subjects provided by 6 global collaborators. A de-identified subject ID, COVID-19 status, age in years and sex were almost always included in the sample metadata.

Counted from cysteine to phenylalanine, this CDR3 has 12 amino acids. The DNA shown is the 36-base CDR3, in frame from base 1. Trimming takes 5 bases from V and 7 bases from J, and the germline ends sit 8 bases apart. The germline V gene (reference sequence) provides CDR1 SEHNR and CDR2 FQNEAQ. TCRbeta CDR3 regions were amplified from genomic DNA using the immunoSEQ Assay, a bias-controlled multiplex PCR. As for how the authors treated the data: Within the assay, amplification of reference gene primers was used to estimate how many nucleated cells each sample contained. To quantify the absolute abundance of each unique TCRbeta CDR3 rearrangement, sequence reads were collapsed and filtered. For each sample, productive Simpson clonality was calculated as the square root of Simpson's diversity index over productive rearrangements. Held by TCRdb, this immuneACCESS table contains in-frame sequences only and omits some clones. Under half of the omission traces to an unresolved V gene where checked; the cause of the rest is unknown. Clone size and V and J calls were adopted from that table, with D and trimming inferred from the DNA. This sample lists 150,000 to 200,000 clones; about 90% were detected once. Of the sample, approximately 5% is held by the ten largest clones.

As regards this clone: Its antigen is still unknown. Nothing much larger sits one base from this clone, and base qualities are not available.

One collaborating source in Seattle enrolled patients during active infection and followed them longitudinally through the course of disease. Each collaborating institution followed its own protocols to collect whole blood in K2EDTA tubes. For TCRbeta analysis, collaborators shipped samples in one of three forms: frozen whole blood, isolated PBMCs, or DNA extracted from either of those sample types. Study-wide conclusions, independent of this receptor: The amount of clinical and demographic metadata varied by source and participant and was provided uncurated.

The chain was built from TRBV7-9 and TRBJ1-4; a tentative D match to TRBD1 spans 5 bases. Sequenced material: peripheral blood. The origin of this receptor is a man younger than 45 with COVID-19, enrolled during active disease. The nucleotide sequence reads as follows: TGTGCCAGCAGCCTCGGGGGTGAAAAACTGTTTTTT. It translates as CASSLGGEKLFF.